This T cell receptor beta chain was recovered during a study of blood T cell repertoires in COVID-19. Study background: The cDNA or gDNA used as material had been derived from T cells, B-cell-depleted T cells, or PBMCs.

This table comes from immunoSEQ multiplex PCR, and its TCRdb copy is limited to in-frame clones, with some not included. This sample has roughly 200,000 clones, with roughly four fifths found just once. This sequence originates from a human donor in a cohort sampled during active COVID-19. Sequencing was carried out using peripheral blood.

CDR3 nucleotides: TGTGCCAGCAGCTCACACGACAGGAACTATGGCTACACCTTC. This translates into CASSSHDRNYGYTF. The rearrangement joins TRBV6-5 to TRBJ1-2, with a tentative D call TRBD1 (6 bases). The V gene's germline CDR1 is MNHEY and CDR2 SVGAGI. V gave up 6 bases and J gave up 2 bases, with 13 bases separating them. The CDR3 contains 14 residues.